The following is a TCR beta chain sequence with its context. Its specific antigen is unknown. No much larger clone is present one base from it, and per-base qualities are unavailable. The sample comes from a study of control samples from healthy donors and cancer patients (dated by TCRdb to 2019 to 2021). The germline V gene (reference sequence) specifies LGHDT as CDR1 and YNNKEL as CDR2. Trimming removed 3 bases from V and 4 bases from J, leaving 18 bases between the germline ends. There are 17 amino acids in the CDR3, from cysteine to phenylalanine inclusive. Only CDR3 DNA remains: 51 bases, in frame from the first base. The library was made by the immunoSEQ multiplex PCR assay. TCRdb took over this immuneACCESS table, retaining in-frame rearrangements with V and J assigned. Such tables are incomplete; in checked studies, under half of the missing clones stem from an unresolved V gene, and the remainder is unexplained. For this sample there are approximately 53,000 clones; around 93% appear just once. The top ten constitute 0.91% of the sample.

The origin of this receptor is a young man with colorectal cancer. The sequenced sample was PBMCs. The rearranged chain carries TRBV3-1 (or the pseudogene TRBV3-2) and TRBJ1-4, with TRBD1 tentatively as D gene (6 bases match). In nucleotide form, the sequence is TGTGCCAGCAGCCACTCAATTCGGGGGCAGGTTAATGAAAAACTGTTTTTT. Its translation is CASSHSIRGQVNEKLFF.